These T cell receptor beta chains were read from a single sample in a study of cytomegalovirus exposure and HLA in healthy donors. Repertoires were generated with immunoSEQ multiplex PCR, while TCRdb's copy carries only in-frame clones and drops some. The repertoire holds 180,000 or so clones, with around 88% as singletons. Material for sequencing was PBMCs. These TCRs come from a woman younger than 45 in good health and CMV-seronegative. Each CDR3 is given with its conserved first and last residue. D genes are given only for firm matches. Clone size, where shown, is once, few, many, or a class for clones that have expanded.

TRBJ2-7 | few | TRBD2 | TRBV28 | TGTGCCAGCAGTTTGACTAGCTCCGAGCAGTACTTC | CASSLTSSEQYF
TRBJ2-3 | - | - | TRBV11-2 | TGTGCCAGCAGCTTTCTAACGGGGGGCACAGATACGCAGTATTTT | CASSFLTGGTDTQYF
TRBJ2-5 | - | - | TRBV9 | TGTGCCAGCAGCGCTTTGACGGGCGGGGGCCCCGGAGGGGAGACCCAGTACTTC | CASSALTGGGPGGETQYF
TRBJ1-1 | few | - | TRBV28 | TGTGCCAGCAGTTTCCTCAACATGAACACTGAAGCTTTCTTT | CASSFLNMNTEAFF
TRBJ1-5 | - | - | TRBV19 | TGTGCCAGTAGTATAGATATGTATCAGCCCCAGCATTTT | CASSIDMYQPQHF
TRBJ2-3 | - | TRBD2 | TRBV5-4 | TGTGCCAGCAGCTTGAGGGCGGGAGGGGGCACAGATACGCAGTATTTT | CASSLRAGGGTDTQYF
TRBJ2-5 | - | - | TRBV18 | TGTGCCAGCTCTCCCGGACTTAACCAAGAGACCCAGTACTTC | CASSPGLNQETQYF
TRBJ1-6 | - | TRBD1 | TRBV11-1 | TGTGCCAGCAGCGACGGGACAGTCTTTAATTCACCCCTCCACTTT | CASSDGTVFNSPLHF
TRBJ2-5 | once | - | TRBV7-9 | TGTGCCAGCAGAGACCCAGGGGTAGACCAGTACTTC | CASRDPGVDQYF
TRBJ2-1 | - | TRBD2 | TRBV11-2 | TGTGCCAGCAGTTCCGCGACTAGCGCTGACAATGAGCAGTTCTTC | CASSSATSADNEQFF
TRBJ1-1 | - | - | TRBV9 | TGTGCCAGCAGCGTAGTAGGGCTGGGGACAGAAGCTTTCTTT | CASSVVGLGTEAFF
TRBJ2-5 | - | - | TRBV5-1 | TGCGCCAGCAGCTTGGATCAATACGGGACCCAGTACTTC | CASSLDQYGTQYF
TRBJ1-1 | - | TRBD1 | TRBV10-1 | TGCGCCAGCAGTGAGAATATGGGCAGGGGGATTTGCAACTCTGAAGCTTTCTTT | CASSENMGRGICNSEAFF